This T cell receptor (beta chain) was sequenced for a study of radiotherapy plus CTLA-4 blockade in lung cancer. General study findings and limits: How blood T cell clones changed early, along with interferon-beta, reportedly forecast response best.

The CDR3 extends over 14 amino acids. The V and J ends lost 4 bases and 2 bases, in that order; junction bases with no gene match: 3. The germline V gene encodes CDR1 SGHRS and CDR2 YFSETQ. Data came from immunoSEQ multiplex PCR; TCRdb stores just in-frame clones and leaves some out. The sample consists of tens of thousands of clones, more than 70% of them appearing once. This clone was picked up one time. What it binds is not known. The sequences come from peripheral blood, collected from a patient treated with radiotherapy plus ipilimumab. The V gene is TRBV5-1, the J gene TRBJ1-5, with 7 bases aligning to TRBD1. The TCR was taken from a human donor with non-small cell lung cancer whose response to radiotherapy plus ipilimumab could not be evaluated. CDR3 loop: CASSAQGGNQPQHF. CDR3 sequence (DNA): TGCGCCAGCAGCGCCCAGGGGGGCAATCAGCCCCAGCATTTT.